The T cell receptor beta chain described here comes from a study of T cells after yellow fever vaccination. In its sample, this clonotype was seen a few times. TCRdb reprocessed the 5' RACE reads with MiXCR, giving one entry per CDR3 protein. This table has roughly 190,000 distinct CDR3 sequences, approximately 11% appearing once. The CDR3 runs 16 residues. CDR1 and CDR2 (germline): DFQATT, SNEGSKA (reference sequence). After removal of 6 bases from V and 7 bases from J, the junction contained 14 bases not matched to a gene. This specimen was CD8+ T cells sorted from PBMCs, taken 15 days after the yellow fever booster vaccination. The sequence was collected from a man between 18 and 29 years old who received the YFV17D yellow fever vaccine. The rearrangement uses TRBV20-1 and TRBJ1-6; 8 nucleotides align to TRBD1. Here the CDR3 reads CSAPDRAVFSNSPLHF. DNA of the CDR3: TGCAGTGCCCCGGACAGGGCGGTTTTTAGCAATTCACCCCTCCACTTT.